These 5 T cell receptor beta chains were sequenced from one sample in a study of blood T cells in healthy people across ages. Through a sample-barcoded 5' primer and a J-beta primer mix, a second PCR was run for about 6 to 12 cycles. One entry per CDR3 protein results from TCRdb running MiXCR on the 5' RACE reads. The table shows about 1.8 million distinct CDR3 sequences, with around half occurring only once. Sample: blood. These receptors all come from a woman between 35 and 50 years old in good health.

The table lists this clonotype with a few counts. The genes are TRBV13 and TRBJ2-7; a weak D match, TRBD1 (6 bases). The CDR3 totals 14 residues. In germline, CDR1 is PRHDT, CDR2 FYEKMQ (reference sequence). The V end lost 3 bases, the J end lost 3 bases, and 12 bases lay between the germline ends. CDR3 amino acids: CASSLGRGVYEQYF. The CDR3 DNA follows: TGTGCCAGCAGCTTGGGCAGGGGAGTCTACGAGCAGTACTTC.

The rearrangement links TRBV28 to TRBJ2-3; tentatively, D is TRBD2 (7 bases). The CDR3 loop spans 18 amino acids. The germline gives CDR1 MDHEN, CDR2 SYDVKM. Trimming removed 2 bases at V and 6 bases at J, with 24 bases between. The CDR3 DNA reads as TGTGCCAGCAGTTTAAGGGACCTAGCGGTCCCAAGGGGGGATACGCAGTATTTT. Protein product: CASSLRDLAVPRGDTQYF.

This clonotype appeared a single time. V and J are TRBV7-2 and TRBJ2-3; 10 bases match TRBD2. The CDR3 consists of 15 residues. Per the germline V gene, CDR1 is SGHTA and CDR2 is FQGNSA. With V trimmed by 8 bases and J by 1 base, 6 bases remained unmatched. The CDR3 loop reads CASHRLAGRTDTQYF. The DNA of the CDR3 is TGTGCCAGCCATCGACTAGCGGGCCGCACAGATACGCAGTATTTT.

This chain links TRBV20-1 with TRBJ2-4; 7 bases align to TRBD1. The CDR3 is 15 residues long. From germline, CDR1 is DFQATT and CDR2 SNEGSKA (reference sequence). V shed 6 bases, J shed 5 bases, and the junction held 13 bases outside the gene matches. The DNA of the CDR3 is TGCAGTGCCCGGTCGTTGTACAGGGGTCAAAACATTCAGTACTTC. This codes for CSARSLYRGQNIQYF.

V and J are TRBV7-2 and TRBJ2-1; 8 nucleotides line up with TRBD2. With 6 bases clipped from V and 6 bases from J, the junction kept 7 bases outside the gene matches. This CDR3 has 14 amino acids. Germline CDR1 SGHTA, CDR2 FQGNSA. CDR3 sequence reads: CASRRGGGSNEQFF. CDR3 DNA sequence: TGTGCCAGCAGGCGGGGCGGGGGGTCCAATGAGCAGTTCTTC.